This TCR beta chain emerged from a study of human CD8 memory T cell subsets. Overall study results and limits: Overlapping only minimally, the repertoires of stem-like memory and precursor exhausted T cells were largely separate from each other.

In germline, CDR1 is SEHNR, CDR2 FQNEAQ (reference sequence). The CDR3 consists of 15 residues. Making the TCR beta libraries relied on UMI-labeled 5' RACE. Original data processing: Whichever TCR beta library was examined, it held between roughly 2,800 and 20,000 functional CDR3 beta clonotypes. No DNA is given; TCRdb re-called the 5' RACE reads and lists each CDR3 protein once. The V and J calls and clone size are TCRdb's, not the authors'. This sample carries roughly 5,600 distinct CDR3 sequences, with around 26% going to the ten biggest clones. As concerns this clonotype: Its antigen is unidentified.

The source material was CD8+ effector memory T cells (TEM) sorted from PBMCs. Subset denoted: effector memory CD8 T cells, CCR7- CD45RO+ CD95+. The genes are TRBV7-9 and TRBJ2-3; the TCRdb call, TRBD1, lacks DNA for checking. The TCR comes from a human donor in good health. The CDR3 spells CASSSAGELGDTQYF.